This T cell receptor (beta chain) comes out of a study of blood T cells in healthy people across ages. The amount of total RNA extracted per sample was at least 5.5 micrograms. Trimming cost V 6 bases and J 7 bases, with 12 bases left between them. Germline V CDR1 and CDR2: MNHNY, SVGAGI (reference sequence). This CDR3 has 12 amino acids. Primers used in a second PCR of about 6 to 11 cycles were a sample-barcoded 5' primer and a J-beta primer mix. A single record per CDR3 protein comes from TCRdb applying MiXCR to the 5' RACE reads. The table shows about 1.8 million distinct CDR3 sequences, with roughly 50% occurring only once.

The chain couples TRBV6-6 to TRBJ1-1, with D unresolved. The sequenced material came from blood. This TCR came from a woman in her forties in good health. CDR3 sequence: CASSRDTNEAFF. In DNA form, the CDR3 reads TGTGCCAGCAGCCGCGATACAAATGAAGCTTTCTTT.